This is a list of T cell receptor beta chains from one sample in a study of human CD8 memory T cell subsets. TCRdb reprocessed the 5' RACE reads and stores each CDR3 protein as one record, lacking DNA. This sample's table has some 10,000 distinct CDR3 sequences. The sequencing input was CD8+ stem-like memory T cells (TSCM and TCM) sorted from PBMCs. The receptors originated from a human donor in good health. Each CDR3 is given with its conserved first and last residue. A clone size is listed for some rows: how often the clone was seen (once, few, many), or a class if it is expanded.

CDR3	size	V	J
CASSLGQSSYGYTF	NA	TRBV13	TRBJ1-2
CASSQGHFYNEQFF	NA	TRBV3-1	TRBJ2-1
CASSPGTIYGQYF	medium-sized	TRBV7-2	TRBJ2-7
CSASPHIAGVLYPLGPDTQYF	NA	TRBV20-1	TRBJ2-3
CASSPLEREDDEQYF	NA	TRBV5-1	TRBJ2-7
CASSSGQGNQPQHF	NA	TRBV5-1	TRBJ1-5
CSVVGEPYEQYF	NA	TRBV29-1	TRBJ2-7
CASSQETGLETQYF	NA	TRBV12-3/TRBV12-4	TRBJ2-5
CASTLVLSSYNSPLHF	NA	TRBV27	TRBJ1-6
CASSAGTGEVSEQFF	NA	TRBV25-1	TRBJ2-1
CASSQERGGGYEQYF	NA	TRBV4-3	TRBJ2-7
CSVWVFSTDTQYF	medium-sized	TRBV29-1	TRBJ2-3
CASSLVRLTGPTGEQFF	medium-sized	TRBV28	TRBJ2-1